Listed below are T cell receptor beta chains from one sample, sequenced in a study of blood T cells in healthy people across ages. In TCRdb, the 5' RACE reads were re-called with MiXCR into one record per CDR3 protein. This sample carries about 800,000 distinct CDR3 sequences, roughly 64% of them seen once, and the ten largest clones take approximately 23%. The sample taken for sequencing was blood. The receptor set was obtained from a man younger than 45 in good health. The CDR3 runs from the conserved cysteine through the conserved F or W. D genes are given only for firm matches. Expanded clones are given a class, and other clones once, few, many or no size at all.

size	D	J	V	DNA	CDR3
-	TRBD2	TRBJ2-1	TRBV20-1	TGCAGTGCTAGAGAGGGGGATTTTGGTAGCGGGATGGCGAATCTCTACAATGAGCAGTTCTTC	CSAREGDFGSGMANLYNEQFF
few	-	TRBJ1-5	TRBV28	TGTGCCAGCAAAAACTCGGCAGCCCCTTATCAGCCCCAGCATTTT	CASKNSAAPYQPQHF
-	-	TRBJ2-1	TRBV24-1	TGTGCCACCAGTGATGCGGACTCTTTCTCCTACAATGAGCAGTTCTTC	CATSDADSFSYNEQFF
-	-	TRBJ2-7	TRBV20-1	TGCAGTGCCCTCGGGCGACAGGAGATATTTTCCTACGAGCAGTACTTC	CSALGRQEIFSYEQYF
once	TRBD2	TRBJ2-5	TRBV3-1	TGTGCCAGCAGACTAGCGGGCGCTCAAGAGACCCAGTACTTC	CASRLAGAQETQYF
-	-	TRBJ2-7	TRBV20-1	TGCAGTGCTATCGGGGACTCTCTCCACTACGAGCAGTACTTC	CSAIGDSLHYEQYF
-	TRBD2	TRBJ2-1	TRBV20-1	TGCAGTGCTAGCGTAACGGGGGGGAGGAATGAGCAGTTCTTC	CSASVTGGRNEQFF
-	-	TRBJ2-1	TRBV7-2	TGTGCCAGCAGCTTCCAGGGGTCCCCCTACAATGAGCAGTTCTTC	CASSFQGSPYNEQFF
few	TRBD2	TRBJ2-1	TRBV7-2	TGTGCCAGCAGCCGGACTAGCGGGGCTCCCACCAATGAGCAGTTCTTC	CASSRTSGAPTNEQFF
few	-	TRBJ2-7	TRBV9	TGTGCCAGCAGCGTAATGCCGTCCCAGATCTACGAGCAGTACTTC	CASSVMPSQIYEQYF
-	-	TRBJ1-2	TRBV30	TGTGCCTGGAACCGGGACATTGCTTATGGCTACACCTTC	CAWNRDIAYGYTF
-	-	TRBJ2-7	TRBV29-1	TGCTGCGTTGAACGGCCGGGTTCCTACGAGCAGTACTTC	CCVERPGSYEQYF
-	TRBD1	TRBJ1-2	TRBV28	TGTGGCAGCAGCCCACCCCCGGGGACAGTCTATGGCTACACCTTC	CGSSPPPGTVYGYTF
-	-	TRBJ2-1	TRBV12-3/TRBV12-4	TGTGCCAGCAGTTTAAGGAGCGGGTCGGTGAGTGAGCAGTTCTTC	CASSLRSGSVSEQFF
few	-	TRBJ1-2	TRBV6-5	TGTGCCAGCAGTTACTCTTCAGGGGCGCGTGGCTACACCTTC	CASSYSSGARGYTF